This T cell receptor (beta chain) is drawn from a study of cytomegalovirus exposure and HLA in healthy donors. Overall study findings and caveats: Analysis was performed later, and it showed HLA-associated TCR beta chains to be more clonally expanded than equally common others. Roughly even sequencing depth across donors was the assumption behind the presence/absence analyses. Associated with cytomegalovirus, according to the listing, were 164 TCR beta chains.

CDR3 size: 13 residues. V shed 4 bases, J shed 4 bases, and the junction held 3 bases outside the gene matches. From germline, CDR1 is LGHNA and CDR2 YSLEER. Of note for this clone: Its antigen is not identified.

The PCR made use of 60 Vbeta and 13 Jbeta primers. Clones were sequenced by immunoSEQ multiplex PCR, and TCRdb holds only the in-frame ones, with some missing. The data hold roughly 180,000 clones, with around 80% observed a single time. V usage is TRBV4-3 and J usage is TRBJ2-5; TRBD1 aligns across 7 bases. The TCR was taken from a girl under 18 in good health and CMV-seropositive. The source material was PBMCs. The CDR3 coding sequence is TGCGCCAGCAGCCCTAGGGGGCGAGAGACCCAGTACTTC. Its translation: CASSPRGRETQYF.